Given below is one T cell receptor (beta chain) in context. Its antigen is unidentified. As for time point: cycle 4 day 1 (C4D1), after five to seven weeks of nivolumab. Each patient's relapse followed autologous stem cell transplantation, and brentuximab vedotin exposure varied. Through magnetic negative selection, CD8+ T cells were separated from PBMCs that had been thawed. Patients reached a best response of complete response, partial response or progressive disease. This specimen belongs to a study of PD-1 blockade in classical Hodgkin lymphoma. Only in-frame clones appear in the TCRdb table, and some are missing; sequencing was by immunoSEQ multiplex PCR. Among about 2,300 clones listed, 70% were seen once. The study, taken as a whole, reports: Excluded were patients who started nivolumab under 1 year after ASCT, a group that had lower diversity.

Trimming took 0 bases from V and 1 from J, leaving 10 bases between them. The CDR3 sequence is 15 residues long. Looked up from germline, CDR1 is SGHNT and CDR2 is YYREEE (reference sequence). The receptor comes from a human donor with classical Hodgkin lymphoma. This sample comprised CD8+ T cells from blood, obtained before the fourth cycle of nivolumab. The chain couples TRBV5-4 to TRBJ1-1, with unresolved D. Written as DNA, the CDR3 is TGTGCCAGCAGCTTGGCCGCAGGCAAGAACACTGAAGCTTTCTTT. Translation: CASSLAAGKNTEAFF.